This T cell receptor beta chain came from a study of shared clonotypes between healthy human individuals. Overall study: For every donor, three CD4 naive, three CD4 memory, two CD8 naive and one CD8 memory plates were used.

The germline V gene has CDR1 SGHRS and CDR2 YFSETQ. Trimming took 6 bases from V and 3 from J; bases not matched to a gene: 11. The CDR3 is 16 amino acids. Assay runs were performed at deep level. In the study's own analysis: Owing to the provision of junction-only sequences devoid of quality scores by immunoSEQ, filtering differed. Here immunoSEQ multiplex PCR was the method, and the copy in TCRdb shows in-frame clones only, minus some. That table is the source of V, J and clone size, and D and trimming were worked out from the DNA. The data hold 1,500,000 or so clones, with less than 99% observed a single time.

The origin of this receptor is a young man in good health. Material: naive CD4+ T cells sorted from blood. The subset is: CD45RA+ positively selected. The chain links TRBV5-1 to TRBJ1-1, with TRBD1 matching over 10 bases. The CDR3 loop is CASTIGTGAAHTEAFF. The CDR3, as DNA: TGCGCCAGCACGATAGGGACAGGGGCCGCACACACTGAAGCTTTCTTT.